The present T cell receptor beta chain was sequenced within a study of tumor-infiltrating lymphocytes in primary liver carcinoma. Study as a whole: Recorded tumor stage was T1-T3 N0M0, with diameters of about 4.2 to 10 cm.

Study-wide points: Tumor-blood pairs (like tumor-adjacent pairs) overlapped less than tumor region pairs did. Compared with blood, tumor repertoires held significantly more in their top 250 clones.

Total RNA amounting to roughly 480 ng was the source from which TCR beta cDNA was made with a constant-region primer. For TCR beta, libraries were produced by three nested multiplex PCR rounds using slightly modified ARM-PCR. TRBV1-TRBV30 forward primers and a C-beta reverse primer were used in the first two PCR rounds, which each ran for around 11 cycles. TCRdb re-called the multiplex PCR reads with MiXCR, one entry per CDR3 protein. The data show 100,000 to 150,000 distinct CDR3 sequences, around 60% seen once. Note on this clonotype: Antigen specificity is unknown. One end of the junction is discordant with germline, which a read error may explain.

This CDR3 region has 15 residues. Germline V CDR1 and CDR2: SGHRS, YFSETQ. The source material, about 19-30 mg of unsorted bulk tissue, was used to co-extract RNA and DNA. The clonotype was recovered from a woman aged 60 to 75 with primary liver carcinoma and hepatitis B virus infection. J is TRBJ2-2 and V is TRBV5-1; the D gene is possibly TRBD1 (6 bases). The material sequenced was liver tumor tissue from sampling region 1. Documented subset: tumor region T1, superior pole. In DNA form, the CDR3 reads TGCGCCAGTAGCTTGGGGACAACTCCTACCGGGGAGTTGTTTTTT. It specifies CASSLGTTPTGELFF.